One and the same sample provided the 17 T cell receptor beta chains below, sequenced in a study of blood T cell repertoires in COVID-19. Sequenced by immunoSEQ multiplex PCR; TCRdb stores in-frame clones only, minus some. The top ten hold about 4.6% of the sample, which has around 270,000 clones, approximately 90% seen once. The material sequenced was peripheral blood. These receptors were taken from a middle-aged man with acute or convalescent COVID-19.

J is TRBJ2-7 and V is TRBV19; D might be TRBD2 (5 bases). Trimming removed 3 bases at V and 2 bases at J, with 11 bases between. This CDR3 has 14 amino acids. Germline values: CDR1 LNHDA, CDR2 SQIVND (reference sequence). The CDR3 is CASSIGLKAYEQYF. CDR3 bases: TGTGCCAGTAGTATCGGACTCAAGGCCTACGAGCAGTACTTC.

The chain has TRBV4-1 and TRBJ1-1; D unclear. V was clipped by 4 bases and J by 1 base, with 10 bases between them. CDR1 is MGHRA, CDR2 YSYEKL, per germline. The CDR3 runs to 14 residues. CDR3 in DNA: TGCGCCAGCAGCCTGCCCGAGGGGAACACTGAAGCTTTCTTT. It yields the protein CASSLPEGNTEAFF.

The chain carries TRBV3-1 (or the pseudogene TRBV3-2) and TRBJ2-7; 8 bases line up with TRBD2. V dropped 0 bases and J dropped 2; count of bases not matched to a gene: 0. Germline values: CDR1 LGHDT, CDR2 YNNKEL (reference sequence). The CDR3 is 14 residues long. This chain's CDR3 is CASSQELAAYEQYF. DNA for the CDR3: TGTGCCAGCAGCCAAGAACTAGCGGCCTACGAGCAGTACTTC.

The V call is TRBV11-3, the J call TRBJ1-1; D is undetermined. Germline V gene lookup returns CDR1 SGHNT and CDR2 YENEEA. The CDR3 sequence is 16 residues long. V dropped 5 bases and J dropped 1 base, with 17 bases sitting between them. CDR3 nucleotide sequence: TGTGCCAGCAGCCGAGGAGCACCGGGGAGGAACACTGAAGCTTTCTTT. Protein product: CASSRGAPGRNTEAFF.

The V call is TRBV10-2, the J call TRBJ1-5; the D gene is possibly TRBD1 (5 bases). Germline assignment: CDR1 WSHSY and CDR2 SAAADI. CDR3 length equals 12 residues. V was cut by 8 bases and J by 7 bases, with 12 bases left in between. For the CDR3, the DNA is TGCGCCAGCTGGTCAGGGAAACAGCCCCAGCATTTT. Encoded protein: CASWSGKQPQHF.

The gene calls are TRBV4-1 and TRBJ1-2, with TRBD1 identical over 10 bases. Germline lookup yields CDR1 MGHRA and CDR2 YSYEKL. J lost 2 bases, V lost 0 bases, and 12 bases had no gene match. The CDR3 contains 19 residues. CDR3 coding DNA: TGCGCCAGCAGCCAAGATCTATGGGTGGGACAGGGGATCAACTATGGCTACACCTTC. It encodes CASSQDLWVGQGINYGYTF.

The table lists this clone with a few counts. The chain couples TRBV6-5 to TRBJ1-1, with 10 bases that match TRBD1. Trimming at V came to 5 bases and at J to 2 bases, leaving 5 bases not matched to a gene. This CDR3 spans 15 amino acids. From germline, CDR1 is MNHEY and CDR2 SVGAGI. The CDR3 DNA follows: TGTGCCAGCAGTAGATGGGACAGGGGTAACACTGAAGCTTTCTTT. It translates to CASSRWDRGNTEAFF.

This chain connects TRBV5-1 to TRBJ1-1; 9 bases are shared with TRBD1. This CDR3 region has 15 residues. The ends lost 4 bases at V and 5 bases at J; junction bases unmatched: 9. CDR1 is SGHRS, CDR2 YFSETQ, per germline. The CDR3 sequence is CASSRDRVRGTEAFF. DNA for the CDR3: TGCGCCAGCAGCCGGGACAGGGTCCGGGGTACTGAAGCTTTCTTT.

The chain joins TRBV7-9 to TRBJ1-2; 9 bases are a match to TRBD1. CDR1 SEHNR and CDR2 FQNEAQ come from the germline V gene (reference sequence). This CDR3 is built from 15 residues. V was clipped by 5 bases and J by 8 bases; unmatched bases: 12. CDR3 region: CASSAGTGFFGGYTF. The DNA for the CDR3 is TGTGCCAGCAGCGCCGGGACAGGGTTCTTTGGGGGCTACACCTTC.

This chain links TRBV19 with TRBJ1-5; TRBD1 agrees at 9 bases. The CDR3 is made up of 15 amino acids. V lost 5 bases to trimming and J lost 0 bases; unmatched junction nucleotides: 2. Germline-derived CDR1 and CDR2 are LNHDA and SQIVND (reference sequence). The CDR3 spells CASSLDRGSNQPQHF. The CDR3 region has the DNA TGTGCCAGTAGTTTGGACAGGGGTAGCAATCAGCCCCAGCATTTT.

The chain joins TRBV2 to TRBJ2-7; TRBD1 agrees at 7 bases. The CDR3 is made up of 15 amino acids. Germline CDR1 reads SNHLY; CDR2 reads FYNNEI. V lost 11 bases to trimming and J lost 0 bases; unmatched junction nucleotides: 13. The CDR3 reads CAWRGTVMSSYEQYF. CDR3 nucleotides: TGTGCCTGGAGAGGGACAGTTATGAGCTCCTACGAGCAGTACTTC.

V and J are TRBV19 and TRBJ2-3, with 7 bases lining up with TRBD1. The germline V gene encodes CDR1 LNHDA and CDR2 SQIVND (reference sequence). The CDR3 covers 16 residues. V was clipped by 6 bases and J by 0 bases; unmatched bases: 9. The CDR3 spells CASSDWGTESTDTQYF. The CDR3 coding sequence is TGTGCCAGTAGCGACTGGGGGACAGAGAGCACAGATACGCAGTATTTT.

This clone has only a few counts. The chain joins TRBV24-1 to TRBJ2-2, with D possibly matching TRBD2 (6 bases). V was trimmed by 2 bases and J by 7 bases, leaving 13 bases between them. CDR1 KGHDR and CDR2 SFDVKD come from the germline V gene. This CDR3 region has 15 residues. CDR3 DNA: TGTGCCACCAGTGATTCCGGGGGATTCGGCGGGGAGCTGTTTTTT. Translated, it gives CATSDSGGFGGELFF.

The chain is built from TRBV5-1 and TRBJ1-2, with TRBD1 identical over 10 bases. The CDR3 runs to 14 residues. Germline V gene data show CDR1 as SGHRS and CDR2 as YFSETQ. V trimming: 3 bases; J trimming: 6 bases; junction bases outside the gene matches: 5. CDR3 region: CASSSRTGGDGYTF. CDR3 DNA sequence: TGCGCCAGCAGCTCCCGGACAGGGGGTGATGGCTACACCTTC.

The V and J genes are TRBV5-1 and TRBJ2-7; D ambiguous. Deletions cut 0 bases from V and 3 bases from J, with 7 bases between. This CDR3 contains 13 residues. CDR1 is SGHRS, CDR2 YFSETQ, per germline. The CDR3 loop reads CASSLDNRYEQYF. The CDR3 DNA is TGCGCCAGCAGCTTGGACAACCGCTACGAGCAGTACTTC.

V and J are TRBV5-6 and TRBJ1-5; D may be TRBD1 (5 bases). From germline, CDR1 is SGHDT and CDR2 YYEEEE. The CDR3 is made up of 16 amino acids. Trimming removed 3 bases from V and 0 bases from J, with 13 bases in between. In DNA, the CDR3 is TGTGCCAGCAGCTCCTACCTTGACAGTAGCAATCAGCCCCAGCATTTT. It translates to CASSSYLDSSNQPQHF.

The chain links TRBV12-3 or TRBV12-4 to TRBJ2-4, with 8 bases that match TRBD1. The J segment lost 7 bases and the V segment lost 8 bases, leaving 7 bases of the junction unmatched. The CDR3 has 13 residues. The CDR3 reads CASLRTGTNIQYF. The CDR3 DNA follows: TGTGCCAGCTTGAGGACAGGGACCAACATTCAGTACTTC.